This TCR beta chain stems from a study of identical twins. This clonotype was recorded a few times. Template switching added a universal primer binding site, and final cDNA carried unique molecular identifiers. TCRdb ran MiXCR on the 5' RACE reads and lists one entry per CDR3 protein. The table includes over 500,000 distinct CDR3 sequences, about 20% detected once. The V and J ends lost 3 bases and 2 bases respectively, with 11 bases between them. CDR1 and CDR2 (germline): SGHTA, FQGNSA. The CDR3 loop spans 14 amino acids. The same data also went into a second study, on T cells expressing NK-cell markers. In that study: Sorted CD3+CD56+NKG2C+, CD3+CD56+NKG2C- and CD3+CD56-NKG2C+ T-cell subsets were beta-chain profiled.

The genes are TRBV7-2 and TRBJ2-7; D not certain. The sequence derives from a woman between 18 and 29 years old in good health. The sample was CD4+ T cells sorted from blood. The CDR3 DNA reads TGTGCCAGCAGCTTCAACTTATTCCCCTACGAGCAGTACTTC. This encodes CASSFNLFPYEQYF. Variable domain in full (rest from reference TRBV7-2 and TRBJ2-7): GAGVSQSPSNKVTEKGKDVELRCDPISGHTALYWYRQSLGQGLEFLIYFQGNSAPDKSGLPSDRFSAERTGGSVSTLTIQRTQQEDSAVYLCASSFNLFPYEQYFGPGTRLTVT.